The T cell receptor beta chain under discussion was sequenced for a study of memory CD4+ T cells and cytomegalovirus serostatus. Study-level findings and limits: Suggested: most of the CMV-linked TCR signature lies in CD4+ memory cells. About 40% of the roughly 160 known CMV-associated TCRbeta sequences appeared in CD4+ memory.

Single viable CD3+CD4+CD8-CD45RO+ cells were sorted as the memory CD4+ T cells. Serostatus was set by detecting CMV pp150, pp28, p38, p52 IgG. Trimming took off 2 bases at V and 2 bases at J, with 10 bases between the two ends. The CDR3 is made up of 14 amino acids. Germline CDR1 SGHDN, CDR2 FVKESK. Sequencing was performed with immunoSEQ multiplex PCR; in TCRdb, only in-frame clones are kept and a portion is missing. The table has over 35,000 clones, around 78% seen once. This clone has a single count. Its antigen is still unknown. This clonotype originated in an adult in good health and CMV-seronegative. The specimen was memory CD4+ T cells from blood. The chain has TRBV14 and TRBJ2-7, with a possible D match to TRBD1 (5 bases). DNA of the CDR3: TGTGCCAGCAGCCAACTAGACAGTACCTACGAGCAGTACTTC. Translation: CASSQLDSTYEQYF. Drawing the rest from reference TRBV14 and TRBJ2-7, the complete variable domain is EAGVTQFPSHSVIEKGQTVTLRCDPISGHDNLYWYRRVMGKEIKFLLHFVKESKQDESGMPNNRFLAERTGGTYSTLKVQPAELEDSGVYFCASSQLDSTYEQYFGPGTRLTVT.